This T cell receptor (beta chain) was recorded in a study of human T cells and chemical hapten exposure. The germline V gene encodes CDR1 SGHVS and CDR2 FQNEAQ. CDR3 size: 16 residues. Trimming took 5 bases from V and 9 from J, leaving 23 bases between them. Stated time point: pre-sensitization, week 0. The treatment denotes: therapeutic diphenylcyclopropenone sensitization with weekly scalp DPC. This clonotype appeared a few times. TCRdb reprocessed the RACE reads with MiXCR, giving one entry per CDR3 protein. Here the sample spans tens of thousands of distinct CDR3 sequences, roughly 15% being singletons.

This clonotype was obtained from a woman in her forties or fifties with alopecia areata. Some clones in this sample may be carry-over from other donors' samples. The chain recombines TRBV7-8 with TRBJ2-1; perhaps TRBD2 as D (5 bases). The starting material was whole blood, obtained in connection with sensitization to the hapten diphenylcyclopropenone (DPC). CDR3 residues: CASSPAGRGLASEQFF. The CDR3, as DNA: TGTGCCAGCAGCCCAGCCGGACGCGGGTTAGCGAGTGAGCAGTTCTTC.